This T cell receptor beta chain was sequenced during a study of T cell changes during pregnancy in multiple sclerosis. Using immunoSEQ multiplex PCR, the repertoire was profiled, and TCRdb retains in-frame clones only, with some absent. This sample has tens of thousands of clones, with approximately 91% found just once. From germline, CDR1 is SGHRS and CDR2 YFSETQ. V dropped 3 bases and J dropped 2; count of bases not matched to a gene: 5. CDR3 length: 15 residues. The receptor was derived from a female donor with multiple sclerosis, enrolled in a pregnancy study. The rearrangement joins TRBV5-1 to TRBJ1-3; 7 nucleotides agree with TRBD1. Source: CD8+ T cells from peripheral blood mononuclear cells, taken after pregnancy. This chain's CDR3 is CASSSTGSPGNTIYF. The CDR3 DNA reads as TGCGCCAGCAGCTCGACAGGGTCCCCTGGAAACACCATATATTTT.